The 32 T cell receptor beta chains given below trace back to one sample, sequenced in a study of blood T cell repertoires in COVID-19 (dated by TCRdb to 2018 to 2020). The library was generated by the immunoSEQ multiplex PCR assay. TCRdb took this table from immuneACCESS and kept in-frame rearrangements with V and J called. Such tables lack part of the clones; where checked against another copy, unresolved V genes explain under half of the gap, and the rest is unexplained. The sample data list 250,000 to 300,000 clones, and around 85% of these were observed just once. Jointly, the top ten make up less than 15% of the sample. The material sequenced was peripheral blood. Receptor source: a woman aged 25 to 39 with COVID-19, enrolled during active disease.

The gene calls are TRBV19 and TRBJ1-2, with 8 bases aligning to TRBD1. The trim removed 7 bases at V and 0 bases at J, leaving 7 bases unmatched. Germline V gene data show CDR1 as LNHDA and CDR2 as SQIVND (reference sequence). The CDR3 extends over 15 amino acids. In DNA, the CDR3 is TGTGCCAGTACCACTGGACAGGGACCTAACTATGGCTACACCTTC. It specifies CASTTGQGPNYGYTF.

The rearrangement joins TRBV19 to TRBJ1-2; 8 bases align to TRBD1. Germline trimming cut 6 bases from V and 4 bases from J; bases unmatched to any gene: 7. There are 14 residues in the CDR3. CDR1 is LNHDA, CDR2 SQIVND, per germline (reference sequence). CDR3 protein: CASRYRDRPYGYTF. The CDR3 bases are TGTGCCAGTAGGTACCGGGACAGGCCCTATGGCTACACCTTC.

The chain uses TRBV7-7 and TRBJ2-7; TRBD1 matches at 8 bases. CDR3 length equals 15 residues. With V trimmed by 5 bases and J by 2 bases, 8 bases remained unmatched. Germline CDR1 and CDR2: SSHAT and FNYEAQ (reference sequence). CDR3 coding DNA: TGTGCCAGCAGCCCCGGGACAGGCGTTACCTACGAGCAGTACTTC. Residues: CASSPGTGVTYEQYF.

CDR3 in DNA: TGTGCCAGCAGTCCGGGGGGGGCCCAGCATTTT. The encoded protein is CASSPGGAQHF. The V and J genes are TRBV12-3 or TRBV12-4 and TRBJ1-5; a possible D gene is TRBD1 (5 bases). CDR3 length: 11 residues. V was cut by 5 bases and J by 11 bases, with 10 bases left in between.

This sequence joins TRBV19 and TRBJ1-2, with 8 positions matching TRBD1. Unmatched junction bases numbered 7, after V lost 5 bases and J lost 5 bases. Germline V CDR1 and CDR2: LNHDA, SQIVND (reference sequence). The CDR3 is 14 amino acids. In DNA, the CDR3 is TGTGCCAGTAGTTCGCGGGACAGGTTATATGGCTACACCTTC. Amino acids: CASSSRDRLYGYTF.

The V and J genes are TRBV6-2 or TRBV6-3 and TRBJ1-1; perhaps TRBD1 as D (6 bases). The V end lost 4 bases, the J end lost 0 bases, and 9 bases lay between the germline ends. The germline V gene has CDR1 MNHEY and CDR2 SVGEGT. The CDR3 is 14 amino acids. CDR3 amino acids: CASSFSGVNTEAFF. CDR3 nucleotides: TGTGCCAGCAGTTTCTCAGGGGTGAACACTGAAGCTTTCTTT.

The V and J genes are TRBV12-5 and TRBJ2-3; 7 positions match TRBD1. V lost 6 bases to trimming and J lost 3 bases; unmatched junction nucleotides: 9. The germline V gene encodes CDR1 LGHNT and CDR2 FRNRAP. The CDR3 covers 15 residues. The CDR3 is CASGLDRVLTDTQYF. In nucleotides, the CDR3 is TGTGCTAGTGGCCTCGACAGGGTTTTGACAGATACGCAGTATTTT. The whole variable domain, remainder taken from reference TRBV12-5 and TRBJ2-3, is DARVTQTPRHKVTEMGQEVTMRCQPILGHNTVFWYRQTMMQGLELLAYFRNRAPLDDSGMPKDRFSAEMPDATLATLKIQPSEPRDSAVYFCASGLDRVLTDTQYFGPGTRLTVL.

This clone was found once. The chain uses TRBV10-1 and TRBJ2-3; no reliable D call. Germline V gene sequence: CDR1 WNHNN, CDR2 SYGVQD (reference sequence). This CDR3 has 13 residues. Trimming stripped 2 bases from V and 7 bases from J, with 10 bases between. CDR3 bases: TGCGCCAGCAGTGAGAATAGTCGCTATACGCAGTATTTT. It encodes CASSENSRYTQYF.

The chain has TRBV4-1 and TRBJ2-5, with D perhaps TRBD1 (6 bases). Trimming cost V 2 bases and J 5 bases, with 18 bases left between them. Germline V lookup: CDR1 MGHRA, CDR2 YSYEKL. The CDR3 runs 16 residues. CDR3 residues: CASSQTDSPPRETQYF. CDR3 coding DNA: TGCGCCAGCAGCCAAACGGACAGTCCCCCCCGGGAGACCCAGTACTTC.

The chain employs TRBV7-9 and TRBJ1-6; D may be TRBD1 (6 bases). The CDR3 is made up of 14 amino acids. Trimming removed 3 bases from V and 9 bases from J, with 12 bases in between. Germline V gives CDR1 SEHNR, CDR2 FQNEAQ (reference sequence). CDR3 amino acids: CASSLAGAGSPLHF. In DNA, the CDR3 is TGTGCCAGCAGCTTGGCGGGGGCCGGTTCACCCCTCCACTTT.

The rearrangement joins TRBV3-1 (or the pseudogene TRBV3-2) to TRBJ1-2; the match to TRBD1 covers 8 bases. Germline-derived CDR1 and CDR2 are LGHDT and YNNKEL (reference sequence). V dropped 4 bases and J dropped 10; count of bases not matched to a gene: 8. The CDR3 extends over 13 amino acids. In DNA form, the CDR3 reads TGTGCCAGCAGCCTCTCAGGACAGGGTGACTACACCTTC. Its protein is CASSLSGQGDYTF.

The V gene is TRBV5-8, the J gene TRBJ2-3; D might be TRBD1 (6 bases). Germline V gives CDR1 SGHTS, CDR2 YDEGEE. The V and J ends lost 4 bases and 3 bases respectively, with 21 bases between them. The CDR3 is made up of 17 amino acids. The CDR3 region has the DNA TGTGCCAGCAGCGGGGGTTGGATCGTTCAGGGGACAGATACGCAGTATTTT. It yields the protein CASSGGWIVQGTDTQYF.

The chain couples TRBV19 to TRBJ1-1; D may be TRBD1 (5 bases). The CDR3 is made up of 17 amino acids. Germline V gene lookup returns CDR1 LNHDA and CDR2 SQIVND (reference sequence). Trimming removed 2 bases from V and 0 bases from J, with 16 bases in between. The CDR3 sequence: CASSIYPSGILNTEAFF. CDR3 sequence (DNA): TGTGCCAGTAGTATATACCCTTCAGGGATCTTGAACACTGAAGCTTTCTTT. The full variable domain, rest sourced from reference TRBV19 and TRBJ1-1, is DGGITQSPKYLFRKEGQNVTLSCEQNLNHDAMYWYRQDPGQGLRLIYYSQIVNDFQKGDIAEGYSVSREKKESFPLTVTSAQKNPTAFYLCASSIYPSGILNTEAFFGQGTRLTVV.

The chain recombines TRBV2 with TRBJ1-5; 8 bases line up with TRBD1. In germline, CDR1 is SNHLY, CDR2 FYNNEI. Trimming cost V 3 bases and J 5 bases; bases outside gene matches: 3. The CDR3 has 14 residues. The CDR3: CASSDRQGHQPQHF. The DNA of the CDR3 is TGTGCCAGCAGTGACCGACAGGGGCATCAGCCCCAGCATTTT.

The chain carries TRBV19 and TRBJ1-2; a possible D gene is TRBD1 (5 bases). The CDR3 is 14 residues long. From germline, CDR1 is LNHDA and CDR2 SQIVND (reference sequence). Trimming removed 9 bases from V and 3 bases from J, with 17 bases in between. The CDR3 bases are TGTGCCAGCTCCTCGAAGGGGCTGGACTATGGCTACACCTTC. This sequence encodes CASSSKGLDYGYTF.

This clone has ten or more counts. V gene TRBV11-3 combines with J gene TRBJ1-1; weak D call: TRBD1 (5 bases). V lost 0 bases to trimming and J lost 7 bases, with 12 bases between them. CDR3 size: 14 residues. Germline CDR1 and CDR2: SGHNT and YENEEA. The CDR3 sequence: CASSLDPGGSEAFF. The CDR3 bases are TGTGCCAGCAGCTTAGATCCGGGGGGAAGTGAAGCTTTCTTT.

The rearrangement uses TRBV4-1 and TRBJ1-1, with TRBD1 as a possible D gene (5 bases). There are 16 residues in the CDR3. Germline V CDR1 and CDR2: MGHRA, YSYEKL. V lost 4 bases and J lost 1, with 16 bases in between. The CDR3 DNA follows: TGCGCCAGCAGCCTGTGGGAGGGGCTCGGGAACACTGAAGCTTTCTTT. Protein: CASSLWEGLGNTEAFF.

CDR3 nucleotides: TGTGCCAGTAGTCCAGCGGGGCGCGGCGAGCAGTACTTC. It yields the protein CASSPAGRGEQYF. The V call is TRBV19, the J call TRBJ2-7, with 7 bases fitting TRBD2. This CDR3 spans 13 amino acids. The J segment lost 6 bases and the V segment lost 5 bases, leaving 7 bases of the junction unmatched. Germline V gives CDR1 LNHDA, CDR2 SQIVND (reference sequence).

The chain recombines TRBV9 with TRBJ2-1; 8 nucleotides match TRBD2. This CDR3 is 16 amino acids long. V was pared by 0 bases and J by 4 bases, with 6 bases of the junction left unmatched. Germline values: CDR1 SGDLS, CDR2 YYNGEE. The CDR3 nucleotides read TGTGCCAGCAGCGTAGACCCAGCGGGGGTGTACAATGAGCAGTTCTTC. This codes for CASSVDPAGVYNEQFF. The full variable domain, completed using reference TRBV9 and TRBJ2-1, is DSGVTQTPKHLITATGQRVTLRCSPRSGDLSVYWYQQSLDQGLQFLIQYYNGEERAKGNILERFSAQQFPDLHSELNLSSLELGDSALYFCASSVDPAGVYNEQFFGPGTRLTVL.

This chain connects TRBV4-1 to TRBJ2-2, with 8 positions matching TRBD2. Germline lookup yields CDR1 MGHRA and CDR2 YSYEKL. Trimming took 4 bases from V and 6 from J; bases not matched to a gene: 13. This CDR3 comprises 17 residues. In DNA form, the CDR3 reads TGCGCCAGCAGCCTAGCCAAGGCTAGCGGGTCTCCCGGGGAGCTGTTTTTT. Protein product: CASSLAKASGSPGELFF.

This chain joins TRBV29-1 and TRBJ2-5, with 7 positions matching TRBD1. V lost 5 bases and J lost 5; bases outside the gene matches: 5. This CDR3 is 12 amino acids long. Germline loops: CDR1 SQVTM, CDR2 ANQGSEA. The CDR3 DNA follows: TGCAGCGTTTTTGCAGGGGGTGAGACCCAGTACTTC. The encoded protein is CSVFAGGETQYF.

The chain combines TRBV9 with TRBJ2-5, with a weak D call TRBD1 (7 bases). From germline, CDR1 is SGDLS and CDR2 YYNGEE. Deletions cut 3 bases from V and 5 bases from J, with 11 bases between. This CDR3 has 13 residues. In nucleotides, the CDR3 is TGTGCCAGCAGCGCCTCAGGGGGGGAGACCCAGTACTTC. It specifies CASSASGGETQYF. Based on the CDR3 plus reference TRBV9 and TRBJ2-5, the full variable domain is DSGVTQTPKHLITATGQRVTLRCSPRSGDLSVYWYQQSLDQGLQFLIQYYNGEERAKGNILERFSAQQFPDLHSELNLSSLELGDSALYFCASSASGGETQYFGPGTRLLVL.

This sequence joins TRBV29-1 and TRBJ2-7; 9 bases agree with TRBD1. V lost 1 base, J lost 3 bases, and 1 base stayed unmatched. CDR1 is SQVTM, CDR2 ANQGSEA, per germline. The CDR3 length is 13 residues. CDR3 amino acids: CSVEGQGGYEQYF. Here the CDR3 DNA reads TGCAGCGTTGAAGGACAGGGGGGCTACGAGCAGTACTTC.

The rearrangement uses TRBV4-1 and TRBJ2-2; D is possibly TRBD2 (7 bases). Looked up from germline, CDR1 is MGHRA and CDR2 is YSYEKL. The CDR3 sequence is 16 residues long. Trimming pared 4 bases from V and 0 bases from J, leaving 12 bases between. CDR3 in amino acids: CASSPQGGANTGELFF. CDR3 in DNA: TGCGCCAGCAGCCCTCAAGGGGGGGCGAACACCGGGGAGCTGTTTTTT.

This clone was seen once. The chain is built from TRBV7-6 and TRBJ2-7; 8 nucleotides align to TRBD1. With V trimmed by 0 bases and J by 2 bases, 6 bases remained unmatched. The germline V gene has CDR1 SGHVS and CDR2 FNYEAQ. The CDR3 contains 16 residues. The CDR3 spells CASSLAHRDRTYEQYF. CDR3 bases: TGTGCCAGCAGCTTAGCCCACCGGGACAGGACCTACGAGCAGTACTTC.

This chain joins TRBV11-2 and TRBJ1-1; D gene unclear. Trimming cost V 5 bases and J 0 bases, with 10 bases left between them. The CDR3 extends over 14 amino acids. Germline V gene data show CDR1 as SGHAT and CDR2 as FQNNGV. The CDR3 loop reads CASSPKRLNTEAFF. DNA of the CDR3: TGTGCCAGCAGCCCAAAGAGGCTGAACACTGAAGCTTTCTTT.

V is TRBV5-1 and J is TRBJ2-7; TRBD1 is a possible D gene (5 bases). V was clipped by 4 bases and J by 1 base, with 12 bases between them. The germline gives CDR1 SGHRS, CDR2 YFSETQ. There are 14 residues in the CDR3. The CDR3 region has the DNA TGCGCCAGCAGCCGGGTTAGGGGATCCTACGAGCAGTACTTC. Translation: CASSRVRGSYEQYF.

The chain combines TRBV2 with TRBJ1-1; D might be TRBD1 (6 bases). The length of the CDR3 is 13 residues. In germline, CDR1 is SNHLY, CDR2 FYNNEI. V was clipped by 4 bases and J by 7 bases, with 13 bases between them. The CDR3 here is CASSGRTADEAFF. CDR3 nucleotide sequence: TGTGCCAGCAGTGGTCGGACAGCGGATGAAGCTTTCTTT.

The V and J genes are TRBV7-9 and TRBJ2-5; the match to TRBD2 covers 7 bases. The CDR3 is 15 residues long. Germline CDR1 and CDR2: SEHNR and FQNEAQ (reference sequence). V dropped 1 base and J dropped 2; count of bases not matched to a gene: 4. The CDR3 protein is CASSLGGGEQETQYF. The CDR3 DNA follows: TGTGCCAGCAGCTTAGGTGGGGGGGAACAAGAGACCCAGTACTTC.

The CDR3 DNA sequence: TGTGCCAGCAGCACAGGGGGTACGTACGAGCAGTACTTC. Encoded protein: CASSTGGTYEQYF. V gene TRBV7-9 combines with J gene TRBJ2-7, with 8 positions matching TRBD1. Trimming at V came to 5 bases and at J to 4 bases, leaving 4 bases not matched to a gene. Germline V gene sequence: CDR1 SEHNR, CDR2 FQNEAQ (reference sequence). The CDR3 runs to 13 residues.

CDR3 nucleotide sequence: TGTGCCAGCAGCCAAGGTCCTAGCGGGGTGCCTAATGGGGATGAGCAGTTCTTC. This codes for CASSQGPSGVPNGDEQFF. V gene TRBV3-1 (or the pseudogene TRBV3-2) combines with J gene TRBJ2-1; 9 bases align to TRBD2. The CDR3 runs 18 residues. V dropped 1 base and J dropped 8; count of bases not matched to a gene: 15. Germline V CDR1 and CDR2: LGHDT, YNNKEL (reference sequence).

In the case of this clone: The same CDR3 arises from other DNA sequences in this sample as well. The V and J genes are TRBV4-1 and TRBJ1-1; no clear D. Germline CDR1 and CDR2: MGHRA and YSYEKL. This CDR3 spans 12 amino acids. The germline V and J ends were trimmed by 3 bases and 4 bases, with 6 bases remaining between them. As DNA, the CDR3 is TGCGCCAGCAGCCAGGCTGGCACTGAAGCTTTCTTT. Translation gives CASSQAGTEAFF.